This T cell receptor (beta chain) was profiled in a study of PD-1 blockade in classical Hodgkin lymphoma. Study-wide context: Patients were treated with nivolumab at 3 mg/kg, and this was given intravenously every 2 weeks.

Per the germline V gene, CDR1 is SGHDT and CDR2 is YYEEEE. V was pared by 0 bases and J by 0 bases, with 18 bases between. The CDR3 totals 19 residues. Some clones are missing from TCRdb's copy, which holds only in-frame ones; the method was immunoSEQ multiplex PCR. The sample includes about 61,000 clones, approximately 90% seen only once; the top ten take 15%. Study outcomes and limitations: Undefined causes, possibly disease activity or prior therapy, underlie the repertoire differences. Patients who responded completely had about the same baseline diversity as newly diagnosed patients. Relapsed/refractory patients reportedly had the lowest baseline TCR diversity, below newly diagnosed patients, who were below healthy donors.

Details on this clone: Its antigen is not identified.

Every patient had relapsed following autologous stem cell transplantation, and cohorts differed in brentuximab vedotin exposure. V usage is TRBV5-6 and J usage is TRBJ2-2, with D perhaps TRBD1 (6 bases). Source: peripheral blood mononuclear cells (PBMCs), taken at baseline. This clonotype originated in a human donor with classical Hodgkin lymphoma. CDR3 amino acids: CASSLAYHTGPTNTGELFF. Here the CDR3 DNA reads TGTGCCAGCAGCTTGGCTTACCACACAGGGCCTACGAACACCGGGGAGCTGTTTTTT.